This section outlines one T cell receptor beta chain sequence together with its context. The antigen it recognizes is unknown. Base qualities are missing; no much larger clone stands one base away. The sample is drawn from a study of Tregs in tolerant kidney transplant recipients (dated by TCRdb to about 2019). For context, the study as a whole: Before combined kidney and bone marrow transplantation, this study identified donor-specific regulatory T cells using TCRbeta sequencing and then followed those same cells after transplant.

Genomic DNA was extracted from sorted cells with the QIAGEN DNeasy Blood and Tissue Kit for TCRbeta CDR3 sequencing. High-throughput TCRbeta CDR3 sequencing, which included PCR amplification with bias correction and internal controls, was done commercially through immunoSEQ. The study's processing was this. Unique productive TCRbeta sequences were defined by CDR3 nucleotide sequence where primers matched, and otherwise by CDR3 amino acid sequence together with Vbeta and Jbeta genes. Sorting error was corrected by removing sequences shared between sorted populations at a frequency ratio of 2:1 or less, and the remaining shared sequences were assigned to the higher population. A sequence counted as donor-reactive if, in CFSE-low cells, the sequence had a frequency of at least 0.01% and was expanded at least 5-fold compared with unstimulated cells. Jensen-Shannon divergence calculated on the top 100 TCRbeta sequences ranked by frequency was used to measure repertoire divergence. When a sample had multiple sequencing runs, each run was corrected for sorting error separately and the runs were then pooled. Drawn from immuneACCESS, this table holds only the in-frame rearrangements with V and J called that TCRdb kept. Clones are partly lost; checked studies trace under half to an unresolved V gene and leave the rest unexplained. The V and J calls and clone size come from that table; D and trimming were worked out from the DNA. Across this sample there are roughly 80,000 clones, with 91% seen only once. About 1.6% of the sample is held by the ten biggest clonotypes.

V loses 3 bases, J loses 5 bases, and the germline ends lie 17 bases apart. The CDR3 runs 15 amino acids, cysteine and phenylalanine included. Only CDR3 DNA remains: 45 bases, in frame from the first base. For CDR1 and CDR2, the germline V gene lists SGHAT and FQNNGV. Broad study findings and their caveats: The most biologically relevant and donor-specific TCRbeta repertoire appeared to be identified by expanding Tregs with activated donor B cells. PCR primers changed over time for some patients, so nucleotide-level comparison across those patients' samples was not possible. Because only a small number of patients were included, the study had limitations, and the results will need to be validated in larger populations as well as under other immunosuppression protocols. Donor-specific Treg expansion was found to exceed global Treg expansion in tolerant patients, suggesting antigen-driven rather than nonspecific expansion. Biological reproducibility was not examined directly, but technical replication error appeared to be minimal.

Transplants used related donors with nonmyeloablative bone marrow transplantation; mixed chimerism was transient in the human trials. Unstimulated Tregs (CD4+CD25+CD127-), CD4+ non-Tregs (CD4+CD25-), CD4 and CD8 cells were FACS-sorted from thawed PBMCs. 4 combined kidney and bone marrow transplant recipients from the ITN036ST trial were included as patients, and samples were available only from these trial subjects. Healthy control blood was separated into PBMCs by Ficoll density gradient and cryopreserved, and patient PBMCs were collected both before and after transplant. This sequence was found in a human patient who received a combined kidney and bone marrow transplant. Post transplant, some T cells may arise from the graft donor. The V and J genes are TRBV11-2 and TRBJ2-7; TRBD1 is a possible D gene, resting on 5 matching bases. The material sequenced was CD4+ T cells from blood (PBMCs), taken 24 months after the transplant. The CDR3 region: CASSLSATVSHEQYF. The base sequence is TGTGCCAGCAGCTTGTCTGCGACAGTTAGCCACGAGCAGTACTTC.